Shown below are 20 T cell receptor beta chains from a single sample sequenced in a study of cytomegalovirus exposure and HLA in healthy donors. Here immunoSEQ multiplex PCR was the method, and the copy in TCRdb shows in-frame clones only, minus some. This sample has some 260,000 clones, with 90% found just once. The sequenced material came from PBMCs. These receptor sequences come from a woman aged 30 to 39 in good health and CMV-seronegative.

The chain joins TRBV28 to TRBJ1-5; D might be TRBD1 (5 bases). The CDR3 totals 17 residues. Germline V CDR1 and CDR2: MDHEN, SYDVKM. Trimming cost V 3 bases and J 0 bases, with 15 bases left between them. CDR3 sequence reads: CASSFGGRGNSNQPQHF. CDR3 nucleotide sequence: TGTGCCAGCAGTTTCGGAGGGAGGGGAAATAGCAATCAGCCCCAGCATTTT.

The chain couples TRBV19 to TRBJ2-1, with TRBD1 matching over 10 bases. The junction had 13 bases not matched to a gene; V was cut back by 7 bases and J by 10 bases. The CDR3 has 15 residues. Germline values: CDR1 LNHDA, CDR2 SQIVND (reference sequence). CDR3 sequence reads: CASNQGNRGQGEQFF. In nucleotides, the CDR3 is TGTGCCAGTAACCAGGGCAACAGGGGACAGGGGGAGCAGTTCTTC.

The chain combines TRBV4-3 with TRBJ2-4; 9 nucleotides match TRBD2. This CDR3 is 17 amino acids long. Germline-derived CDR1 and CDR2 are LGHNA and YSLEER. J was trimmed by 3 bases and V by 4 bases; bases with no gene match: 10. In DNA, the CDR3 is TGCGCCAGCAGCCCACTTGGGGCGGGAGGGGGCAAAAACATTCAGTACTTC. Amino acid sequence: CASSPLGAGGGKNIQYF.

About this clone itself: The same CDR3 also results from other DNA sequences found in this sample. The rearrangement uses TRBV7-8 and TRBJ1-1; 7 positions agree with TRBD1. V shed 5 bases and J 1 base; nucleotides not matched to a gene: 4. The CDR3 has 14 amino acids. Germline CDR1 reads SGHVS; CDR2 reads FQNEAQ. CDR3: CASSPRGGNTEAFF. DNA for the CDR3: TGTGCCAGCAGCCCCAGGGGGGGGAACACTGAAGCTTTCTTT.

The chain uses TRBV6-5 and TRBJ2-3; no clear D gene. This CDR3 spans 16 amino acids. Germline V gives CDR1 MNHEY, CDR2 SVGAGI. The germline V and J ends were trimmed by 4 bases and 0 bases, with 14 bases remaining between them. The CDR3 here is CASSSSQNPSTDTQYF. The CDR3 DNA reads TGTGCCAGCAGTTCCTCCCAGAACCCCAGCACAGATACGCAGTATTTT.

Here the CDR3 reads CASSLLVGGDYEQYF. CDR3 sequence (DNA): TGTGCCAGCAGCTTGCTGGTAGGGGGCGATTACGAGCAGTACTTC. The chain couples TRBV5-6 to TRBJ2-7, with 7 bases matching TRBD1. Germline CDR1 and CDR2: SGHDT and YYEEEE. The CDR3 consists of 15 residues. Trimming took 1 base from V and 4 from J; bases not matched to a gene: 8.

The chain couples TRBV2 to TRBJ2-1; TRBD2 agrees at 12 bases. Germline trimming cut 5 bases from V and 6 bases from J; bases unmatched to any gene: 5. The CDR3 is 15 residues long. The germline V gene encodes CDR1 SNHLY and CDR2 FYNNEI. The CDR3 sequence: CASSPRLAGANEQFF. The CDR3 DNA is TGTGCCAGCAGTCCCAGACTAGCGGGAGCCAATGAGCAGTTCTTC. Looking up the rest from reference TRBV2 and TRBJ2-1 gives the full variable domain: EPEVTQTPSHQVTQMGQEVILRCVPISNHLYFYWYRQILGQKVEFLVSFYNNEISEKSEIFDDQFSVERPDGSNFTLKIRSTKLEDSAMYFCASSPRLAGANEQFFGPGTRLTVL.

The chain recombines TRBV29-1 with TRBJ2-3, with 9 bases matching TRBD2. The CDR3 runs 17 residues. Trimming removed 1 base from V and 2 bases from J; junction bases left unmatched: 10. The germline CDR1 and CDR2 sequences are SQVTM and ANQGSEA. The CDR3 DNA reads TGCAGCGTTGAAGGTGGACTAGCGAAATTATACACAGATACGCAGTATTTT. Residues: CSVEGGLAKLYTDTQYF.

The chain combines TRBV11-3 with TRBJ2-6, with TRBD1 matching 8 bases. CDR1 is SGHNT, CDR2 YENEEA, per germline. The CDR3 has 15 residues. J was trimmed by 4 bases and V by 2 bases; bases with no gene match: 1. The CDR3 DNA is TGTGCCAGCAGCTTACAGGGGGCAGGGGCCAACGTCCTGACTTTC. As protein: CASSLQGAGANVLTF. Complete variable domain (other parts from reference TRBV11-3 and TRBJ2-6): EAGVVQSPRYKIIEKKQPVAFWCNPISGHNTLYWYLQNLGQGPELLIRYENEEAVDDSQLPKDRFSAERLKGVDSTLKIQPAELGDSAVYLCASSLQGAGANVLTFGAGSRLTVL.

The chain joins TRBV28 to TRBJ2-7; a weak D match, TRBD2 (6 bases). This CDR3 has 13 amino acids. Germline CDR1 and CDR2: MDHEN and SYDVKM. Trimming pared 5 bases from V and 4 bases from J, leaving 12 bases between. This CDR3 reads CASSQQRAYEQYF. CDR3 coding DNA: TGTGCCAGCAGTCAACAGCGGGCATACGAGCAGTACTTC.

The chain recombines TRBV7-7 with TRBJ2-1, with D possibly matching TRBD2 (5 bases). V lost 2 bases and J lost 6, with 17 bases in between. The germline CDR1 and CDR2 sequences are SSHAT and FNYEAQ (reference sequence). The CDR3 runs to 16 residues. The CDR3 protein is CASSLRADLRGNEQFF. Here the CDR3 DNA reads TGTGCCAGCAGCTTAAGGGCAGACCTTCGGGGCAATGAGCAGTTCTTC.

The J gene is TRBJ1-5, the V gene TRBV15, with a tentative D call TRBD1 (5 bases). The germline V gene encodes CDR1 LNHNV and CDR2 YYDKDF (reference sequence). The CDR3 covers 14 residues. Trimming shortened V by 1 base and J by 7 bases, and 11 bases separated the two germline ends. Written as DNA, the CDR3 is TGTGCCACCAGCAGAGGGGGGGGGTGGCAGCCCCAGCATTTT. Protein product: CATSRGGGWQPQHF.

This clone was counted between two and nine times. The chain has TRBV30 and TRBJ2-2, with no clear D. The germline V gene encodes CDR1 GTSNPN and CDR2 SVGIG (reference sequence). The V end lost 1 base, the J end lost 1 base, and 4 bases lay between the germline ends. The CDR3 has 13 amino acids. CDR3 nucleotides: TGTGCCTGGAGTGCTGGGAACACCGGGGAGCTGTTTTTT. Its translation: CAWSAGNTGELFF.

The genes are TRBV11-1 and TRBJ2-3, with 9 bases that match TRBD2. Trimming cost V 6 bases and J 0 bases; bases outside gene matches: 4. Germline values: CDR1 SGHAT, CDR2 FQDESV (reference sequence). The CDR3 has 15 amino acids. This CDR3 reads CASSSGSLSTDTQYF. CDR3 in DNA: TGTGCCAGCAGTAGCGGGAGCCTTAGCACAGATACGCAGTATTTT.

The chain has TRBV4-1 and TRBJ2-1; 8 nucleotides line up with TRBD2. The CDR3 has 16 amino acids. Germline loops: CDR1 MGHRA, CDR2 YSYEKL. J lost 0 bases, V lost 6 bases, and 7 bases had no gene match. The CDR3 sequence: CASRQTGTSSYNEQFF. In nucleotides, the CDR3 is TGCGCCAGCAGGCAGACCGGGACTAGCTCCTACAATGAGCAGTTCTTC.

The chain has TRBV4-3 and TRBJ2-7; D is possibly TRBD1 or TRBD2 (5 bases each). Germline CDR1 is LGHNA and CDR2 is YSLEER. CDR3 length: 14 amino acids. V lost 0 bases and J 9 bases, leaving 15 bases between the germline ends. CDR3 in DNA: TGCGCCAGCAGCCAAGATGGGGGAACCGAGGGGCAGTACTTC. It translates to CASSQDGGTEGQYF.

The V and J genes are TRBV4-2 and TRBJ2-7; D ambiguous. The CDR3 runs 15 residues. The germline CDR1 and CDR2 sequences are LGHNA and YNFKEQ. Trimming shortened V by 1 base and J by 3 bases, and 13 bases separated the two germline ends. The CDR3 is CASSQGQGFGYEQYF. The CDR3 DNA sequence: TGTGCCAGCAGCCAAGGTCAAGGGTTCGGCTACGAGCAGTACTTC.

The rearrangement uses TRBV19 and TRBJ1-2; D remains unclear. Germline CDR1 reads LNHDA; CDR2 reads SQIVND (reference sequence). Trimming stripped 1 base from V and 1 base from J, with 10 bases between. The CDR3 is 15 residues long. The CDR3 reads CASSIVSPSNYGYTF. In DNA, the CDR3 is TGTGCCAGTAGTATAGTCAGCCCGAGTAACTATGGCTACACCTTC.

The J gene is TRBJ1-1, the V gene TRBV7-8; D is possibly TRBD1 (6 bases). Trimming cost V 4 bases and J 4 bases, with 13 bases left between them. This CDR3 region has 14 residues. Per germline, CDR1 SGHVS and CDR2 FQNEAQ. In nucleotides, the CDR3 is TGTGCCAGCAGCTCCAGGACAGTCGGCACTGAAGCTTTCTTT. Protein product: CASSSRTVGTEAFF.

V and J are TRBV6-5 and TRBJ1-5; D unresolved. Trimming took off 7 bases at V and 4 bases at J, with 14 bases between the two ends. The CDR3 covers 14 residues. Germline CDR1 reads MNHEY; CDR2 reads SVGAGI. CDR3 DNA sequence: TGTGCCAGCATCAAAGGACGTAATAATCAGCCCCAGCATTTT. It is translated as CASIKGRNNQPQHF.